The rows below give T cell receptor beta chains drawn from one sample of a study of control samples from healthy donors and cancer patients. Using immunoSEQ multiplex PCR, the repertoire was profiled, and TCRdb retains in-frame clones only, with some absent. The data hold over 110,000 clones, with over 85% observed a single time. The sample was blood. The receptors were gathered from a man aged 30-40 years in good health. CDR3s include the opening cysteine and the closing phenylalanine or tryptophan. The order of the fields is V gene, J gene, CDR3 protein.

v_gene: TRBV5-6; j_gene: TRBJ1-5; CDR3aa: CASSIRNQPQHF
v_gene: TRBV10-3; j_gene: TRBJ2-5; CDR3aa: CAIRPGTGNLQETQYF
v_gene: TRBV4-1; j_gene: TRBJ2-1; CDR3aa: CASSQTTGGNEQFF
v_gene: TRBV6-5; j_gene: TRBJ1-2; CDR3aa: CASSPPGQSYYGYTF
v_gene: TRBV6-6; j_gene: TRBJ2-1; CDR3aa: CASTQSGLTYNEQFF
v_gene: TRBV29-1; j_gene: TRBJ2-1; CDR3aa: CSVGGLGSYNEQFF
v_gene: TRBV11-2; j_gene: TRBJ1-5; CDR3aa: CASSFSGNNQPQHF
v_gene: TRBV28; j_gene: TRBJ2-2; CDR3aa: CASSLDRVAGELFF
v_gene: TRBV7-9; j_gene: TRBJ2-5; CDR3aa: CASSLWGQETQYF
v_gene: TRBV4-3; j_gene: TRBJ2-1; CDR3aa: CASSQDGLGNYNEQFF
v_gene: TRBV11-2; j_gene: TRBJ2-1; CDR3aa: CASSPPRTLVNEQFF
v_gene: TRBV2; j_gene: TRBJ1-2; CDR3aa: CASSDPGGYTF
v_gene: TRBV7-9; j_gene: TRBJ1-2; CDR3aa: CASSLPRGLDFYGYTF
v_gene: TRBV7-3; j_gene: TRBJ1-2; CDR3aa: CASSLTVNSDSYTF
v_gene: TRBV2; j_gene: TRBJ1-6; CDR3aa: CASSTGLTPSPLHF